Each of the 2 T cell receptor beta chains below was sequenced from the same sample in a study of control samples from healthy donors and cancer patients (dated by TCRdb to 2018 to 2021). Library construction relied on the immunoSEQ multiplex PCR assay. What TCRdb holds here is the immuneACCESS table cut down to in-frame rearrangements. Part of the clones is not present; checked against another copy, under half of the missing clones reflect an unresolved V gene, and the others are unexplained. This sample holds some 140,000 clones; approximately 89% were observed only once. More than 6.5% of the sample is taken by the ten largest. Sequencing input: PBMCs. The receptors were sampled from a man in his forties or fifties with head and neck cancer.

This chain connects TRBV6-5 to TRBJ1-1, with D unresolved. The germline CDR1 and CDR2 sequences are MNHEY and SVGAGI. Trimming removed 0 bases at V and 4 bases at J, with 15 bases between. This CDR3 comprises 16 residues. The CDR3 sequence is CASSYSISPPTTEAFF. In DNA, the CDR3 is TGTGCCAGCAGTTACTCGATCAGCCCCCCCACCACTGAAGCTTTCTTT.

The chain employs TRBV6-5 and TRBJ1-1; 7 bases map to TRBD1. V was clipped by 6 bases and J by 4 bases; unmatched bases: 8. CDR1 is MNHEY, CDR2 SVGAGI, per germline. CDR3 size: 14 residues. The CDR3 region is CASRDLGGGTEAFF. The DNA for the CDR3 is TGTGCCAGCAGGGACCTAGGGGGCGGCACTGAAGCTTTCTTT.